This T cell receptor (beta chain) was sequenced during a study of early T cells in non-severe SARS-CoV-2 infection (dated by TCRdb to the early 2020s). Background for the entire study: Because TCR sequencing was done on bulk RNA from unsorted whole blood, the alpha and beta chains could not be paired.

The CDR3 holds 13 amino acids from the cysteine to the phenylalanine. Kept here is only the CDR3 DNA, which spans 39 bases and is read in frame from base 1. The trim is 3 bases for V and 1 base for J, with a gap of 6 bases between the germline ends. The germline V gene (reference sequence) provides CDR1 PRHDT and CDR2 FYEKMQ. This was a case-control study nested in a cohort of healthcare workers in London, UK, who had nasopharyngeal swab PCR tests and blood samples taken every week. Healthcare workers were recruited during the week of the UK lockdown, between 23 and 31 March 2020, and followed weekly for up to roughly 15 weeks. Findings and caveats that apply to the study as a whole: VDJdb matching was skewed toward anti-spike CD8 responses and likely underestimated virus-specific expansions, missing private and CD4 specificities.

This clonotype has just a few counts. No antigen is known for it. Base qualities are not recorded, but no much larger clone differs from it by a single base. Library creation used 5' RACE. Sequencing took place on a NextSeq 500. To correct for sequencing error and PCR bias, the TCR library protocol tagged individual cDNA molecules with unique molecular identifiers. Both TCR alpha and beta chains were sequenced, and tight co-correlation was observed between alpha and beta sequence abundances in each sample. In the authors' own workflow: Decombinator V4 was used to annotate TCR sequences for V gene, J gene and CDR3. Expanded TCRs were defined as changing significantly between any two time points under a Poisson model with p below 0.0001. Abundances of TCRs were expressed as counts per million after normalisation to the total number of TCRs sequenced in each sample. MAIT TCRs were defined by TRAV1-2 paired with TRAJ12, TRAJ20 or TRAJ33, and iNKT TCRs by TRAV10 paired with TRAJ18. VDJdb, accessed 1 November 2021, was searched for CMV, EBV and SARS-CoV-2 annotated TCRs, with TCRs annotated for multiple antigens excluded. Clones were called with MiXCR by TCRdb after fastp trimmed the public reads at Q25, and only in-frame beta chains were retained. Each CDR3 protein appears once, grouped with its most common genes and DNA. TCRdb's processing, not the authors' own work, is the source of the V and J calls. The sample includes approximately 64,000 distinct CDR3 sequences, with 15% to 20% observed a single time. Under 9% of the sample lies in the top ten.

The sequence links TRBV13 to TRBJ1-1, with a tentative D gene TRBD1 over 5 matching bases. Sequenced here: whole blood, sampled at baseline. The sequence derives from an adult who was a healthcare worker with PCR-confirmed SARS-CoV-2 infection or an uninfected control (not recorded which). The CDR3 is CASSFGQNTEAFF. The sequenced DNA: TGTGCCAGCAGCTTCGGACAGAACACTGAAGCTTTCTTT.